What follows describes a single T cell receptor (beta chain). Its antigen is as yet unknown. These data come from a study of memory CD4+ T cells and cytomegalovirus serostatus. The study, taken as a whole, reports: A US-trained random forest predicted CMV serostatus with median AUC around 0.9. The CMV-associated TCR signature appears largely within the CD4+ memory repertoire.

Single viable CD3+CD4+CD8-CD45RO+ cells were sorted as the memory CD4+ T cells. This CDR3 has 13 residues. J gave up 9 bases and V 4 bases, and 9 bases lay outside the gene matches. Looked up from germline, CDR1 is SGHRS and CDR2 is YFSETQ. Assay used: immunoSEQ multiplex PCR; TCRdb lists only in-frame clones, some missing. The profile shows tens of thousands of clones, over 60% of them singletons. Sequences were obtained from memory CD4+ T cells from blood. This sequence joins TRBV5-1 and TRBJ2-5; 7 nucleotides line up with TRBD1. The clonotype was recovered from an adult in good health and CMV-seronegative. CDR3 sequence (DNA): TGCGCCAGCAGCCCAGGGGGTGTAGGGTCCCAGTACTTC. Protein: CASSPGGVGSQYF.